A single sample gave rise to the 6 T cell receptor beta chains below, sequenced in a study of blood T cell repertoires in COVID-19 (dated by TCRdb to the early 2020s). The method behind the library was the immunoSEQ multiplex PCR assay. TCRdb limited this immuneACCESS table to in-frame rearrangements with V and J called. A share of clones is missing; checked studies link under half to unresolved V genes, and the rest is unexplained. Recorded for this sample are over 150,000 clones; approximately 81% of them occurred a single time. The biggest ten clones account for approximately 1% of the sample. The sequenced material came from peripheral blood. The source of these receptors is a man in his forties or fifties with acute or convalescent COVID-19.

The chain carries TRBV4-1 and TRBJ2-7; D is unclear. CDR3 length equals 13 residues. Deletions cut 1 base from V and 6 bases from J, with 10 bases between. The germline V gene encodes CDR1 MGHRA and CDR2 YSYEKL. The CDR3: CASSQVQFLEQYF. CDR3 nucleotide sequence: TGCGCCAGCAGCCAAGTTCAGTTCCTCGAGCAGTACTTC.

This clone was observed a handful of times. Here the CDR3 reads CASSVEDSGVNTEAFF. For the CDR3, the DNA is TGTGCCAGCAGCGTAGAAGATTCGGGGGTGAACACTGAAGCTTTCTTT. This chain connects TRBV9 to TRBJ1-1, with D perhaps matching TRBD1 (5 bases). V gave up 0 bases and J gave up 0 bases, with 12 bases separating them. The CDR3 has 16 amino acids. Germline V gives CDR1 SGDLS, CDR2 YYNGEE.

The gene calls are TRBV11-2 and TRBJ1-2; 7 bases are shared with TRBD1. The CDR3 runs 15 residues. The J segment lost 3 bases and the V segment lost 1 base, leaving 5 bases of the junction unmatched. The germline V gene encodes CDR1 SGHAT and CDR2 FQNNGV. The CDR3 DNA reads as TGTGCCAGCAGCTTAGTTGCAGGGGGAGACTATGGCTACACCTTC. Translating gives CASSLVAGGDYGYTF.

This sequence joins TRBV5-4 and TRBJ2-3; unclear D gene. The germline V and J ends were trimmed by 0 bases and 1 base, with 6 bases remaining between them. Germline CDR1 and CDR2: SGHNT and YYREEE (reference sequence). CDR3 length: 14 residues. The CDR3 DNA reads TGTGCCAGCAGCTTGGATACAGGCACAGATACGCAGTATTTT. This translates into CASSLDTGTDTQYF.

The gene calls are TRBV7-9 and TRBJ1-1, with 8 bases aligning to TRBD1. Germline V gene sequence: CDR1 SEHNR, CDR2 FQNEAQ (reference sequence). J gave up 4 bases and V 6 bases, and 7 bases lay outside the gene matches. CDR3 length: 14 amino acids. CDR3 nucleotide sequence: TGTGCCAGCAGAACTGGACAGGGCGGCACTGAAGCTTTCTTT. It yields the protein CASRTGQGGTEAFF.

V is TRBV3-1 (or the pseudogene TRBV3-2) and J is TRBJ1-4; 10 bases map to TRBD1. Germline assignment: CDR1 LGHDT and CDR2 YNNKEL (reference sequence). V shed 2 bases, J shed 7 bases, and the junction held 1 base outside the gene matches. The CDR3 extends over 14 amino acids. CDR3 region: CASSQRQGAEKLFF. CDR3 DNA sequence: TGTGCCAGCAGCCAAAGACAGGGGGCTGAAAAACTGTTTTTT.